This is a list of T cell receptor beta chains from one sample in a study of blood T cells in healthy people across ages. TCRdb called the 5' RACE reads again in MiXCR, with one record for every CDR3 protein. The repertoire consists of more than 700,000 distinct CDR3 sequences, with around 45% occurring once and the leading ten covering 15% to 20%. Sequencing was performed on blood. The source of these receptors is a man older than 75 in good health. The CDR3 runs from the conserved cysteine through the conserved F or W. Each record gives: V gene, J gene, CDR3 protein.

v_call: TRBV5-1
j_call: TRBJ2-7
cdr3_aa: CASSLGAGEVYEQYF

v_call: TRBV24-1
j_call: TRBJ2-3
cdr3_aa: CATSAQRTRGTDTQYF

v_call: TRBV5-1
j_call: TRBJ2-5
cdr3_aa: CASSPLGQQYF

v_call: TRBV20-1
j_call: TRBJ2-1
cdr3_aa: CSARATGTGGDNEQFF

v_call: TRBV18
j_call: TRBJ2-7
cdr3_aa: CASSPTVYSYEQYF

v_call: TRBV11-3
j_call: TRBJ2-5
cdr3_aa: CASSFGGSGRWVKETQYF

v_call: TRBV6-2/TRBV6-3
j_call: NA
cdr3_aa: CASRGTSNYEQYF

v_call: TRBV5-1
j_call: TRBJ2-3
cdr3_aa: CASSPRTPGTGLTDTQYF

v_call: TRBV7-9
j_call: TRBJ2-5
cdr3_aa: CASSQTGTAKETQYF

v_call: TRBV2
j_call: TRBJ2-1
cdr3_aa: CASSEGRGGEQFF

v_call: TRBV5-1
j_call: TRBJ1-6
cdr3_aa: CASSLFSGTYNSPLHF

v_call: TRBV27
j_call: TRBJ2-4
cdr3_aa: CASTTQSGTRRIQYF

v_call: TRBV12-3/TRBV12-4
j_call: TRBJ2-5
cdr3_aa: CTSSLGQRGRTQYF

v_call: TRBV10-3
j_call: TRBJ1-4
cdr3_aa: CAINEPTGGNEKLFF

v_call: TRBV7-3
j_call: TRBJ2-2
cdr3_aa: CASSLASGQTNTGELFF

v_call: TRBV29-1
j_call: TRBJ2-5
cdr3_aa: CSVEDLETQYF

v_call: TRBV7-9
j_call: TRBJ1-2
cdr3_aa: CASRQAANYGYTF